This T cell receptor beta chain was sequenced during a study of T cell responses to AZD1222 COVID-19 vaccine. Germline V gene sequence: CDR1 SGHVS, CDR2 FQNEAQ. There are 15 residues in the CDR3. Trimming removed 5 bases from V and 9 bases from J, with 20 bases in between. Clones were sequenced by immunoSEQ multiplex PCR, and TCRdb holds only the in-frame ones, with some missing. The data contain 150,000 to 200,000 clones, roughly nine tenths of them singletons. The receptor comes from an adult who received the AZD1222 COVID-19 vaccine. V and J are TRBV7-8 and TRBJ2-1, with D perhaps matching TRBD2 (6 bases). The sequences come from peripheral blood, collected 28 days after the second AZD1222 dose. The CDR3 sequence is CASSPRRVAVSEQFF. The CDR3 nucleotides read TGTGCCAGCAGCCCCCGCAGAGTAGCGGTAAGTGAGCAGTTCTTC.